The 10 T cell receptor beta chains below were found in one sample sequenced in a study of radiotherapy plus CTLA-4 blockade in lung cancer. Clones were read by immunoSEQ multiplex PCR, and TCRdb kept only the in-frame ones, dropping some. The repertoire consists of tens of thousands of clones, with 78% occurring once and the leading ten covering 3.5% to 4.5%. The material was peripheral blood, obtained from a patient treated with radiotherapy plus ipilimumab. The origin of the receptors is a human donor with non-small cell lung cancer who had a partial response to radiotherapy plus ipilimumab. Some clones in this sample may be carry-over from other donors' samples.

The rearrangement uses TRBV19 and TRBJ2-4; TRBD1 aligns across 7 bases. V lost 5 bases, J lost 3 bases, and 19 bases stayed unmatched. From germline, CDR1 is LNHDA and CDR2 SQIVND (reference sequence). There are 19 residues in the CDR3. This CDR3 is CASSLHPVQGQRLKNIQYF. For the CDR3, the DNA is TGTGCCAGTAGTCTCCACCCCGTTCAGGGACAGCGACTCAAAAACATTCAGTACTTC.

The gene calls are TRBV6-6 and TRBJ2-7; the D is unclear. The CDR3 is 12 amino acids. V lost 3 bases, J lost 7 bases, and 10 bases lay in between. Per germline, CDR1 MNHNY and CDR2 SVGAGI (reference sequence). This CDR3 is CASSYIVGEQYF. In DNA, the CDR3 is TGTGCCAGCAGTTATATTGTCGGTGAGCAGTACTTC.

This chain connects TRBV7-9 to TRBJ2-3, with D possibly being TRBD2 (5 bases). Trimming took off 5 bases at V and 1 base at J, with 10 bases between the two ends. The CDR3 consists of 14 residues. In germline, CDR1 is SEHNR, CDR2 FQNEAQ (reference sequence). Here the CDR3 reads CASSGRVGTDTQYF. The CDR3 region has the DNA TGTGCCAGCAGCGGGCGGGTAGGCACAGATACGCAGTATTTT.

The rearrangement links TRBV5-1 to TRBJ2-1, with D tentatively TRBD2 (5 bases). The germline CDR1 and CDR2 sequences are SGHRS and YFSETQ. V was pared by 4 bases and J by 5 bases, with 16 bases between. This CDR3 has 15 residues. CDR3 DNA: TGCGCCAGCAGCGGTCCGTGGGAGCTTGACAATGAGCAGTTCTTC. It encodes CASSGPWELDNEQFF.

V and J are TRBV4-2 and TRBJ2-2; tentatively, D is TRBD1 (5 bases). V lost 0 bases to trimming and J lost 1 base, with 9 bases between them. Germline CDR1 is LGHNA and CDR2 is YNFKEQ. The CDR3 extends over 16 amino acids. DNA of the CDR3: TGTGCCAGCAGCCAAGAAGGGGCAGGGAACACCGGGGAGCTGTTTTTT. This codes for CASSQEGAGNTGELFF.

The rearrangement joins TRBV7-8 to TRBJ2-5; 7 bases map to TRBD1. CDR1 and CDR2 (germline): SGHVS, FQNEAQ. V shed 6 bases, J shed 13 bases, and the junction held 11 bases outside the gene matches. The CDR3 contains 12 residues. The CDR3: CASSYDRARLYF. DNA for the CDR3: TGTGCCAGCAGTTACGACAGGGCAAGGCTGTACTTC.

The V and J genes are TRBV19 and TRBJ2-6; 10 bases map to TRBD1. The CDR3 runs to 17 residues. V shed 8 bases, J shed 1 base, and the junction held 8 bases outside the gene matches. CDR1 LNHDA and CDR2 SQIVND come from the germline V gene (reference sequence). CDR3 nucleotides: TGTGCCAGTGGAACCGGGACAGGGGTTTCTGGGGCCAACGTCCTGACTTTC. It specifies CASGTGTGVSGANVLTF.

The chain has TRBV2 and TRBJ2-3; weak D call: TRBD2 (6 bases). Per germline, CDR1 SNHLY and CDR2 FYNNEI. Trimming left V 6 bases short and J 8 bases short, with 9 bases between. The CDR3 runs 11 residues. The CDR3 DNA reads TGTGCCAGCAGGCCCGGGGGTACGCAGTATTTT. Translating gives CASRPGGTQYF.

The chain links TRBV7-2 to TRBJ2-7; 8 bases match TRBD1. V lost 3 bases to trimming and J lost 2 bases; unmatched junction nucleotides: 3. From germline, CDR1 is SGHTA and CDR2 FQGNSA. CDR3 length equals 14 residues. The CDR3 loop is CASSFDRGPYEQYF. The CDR3 nucleotides are TGTGCCAGCAGCTTTGACAGGGGTCCCTACGAGCAGTACTTC.

The V and J genes are TRBV29-1 and TRBJ1-1; 12 bases match TRBD1. There are 14 residues in the CDR3. The germline V gene has CDR1 SQVTM and CDR2 ANQGSEA. V gave up 4 bases and J gave up 5 bases; unmatched junction bases: 5. This CDR3 reads CSVVGTGGNTEAFF. The CDR3 DNA is TGCAGCGTTGTCGGGACAGGGGGCAATACTGAAGCTTTCTTT.